Below, 7 T cell receptor beta chains from the same sample are listed, as sequenced in a study of PD-L1 blockade in urothelial cancer (dated by TCRdb to 2015 to 2018). This sample's time point label indicates: pretreatment peripheral blood. Libraries were built with the immunoSEQ multiplex PCR assay. TCRdb mirrors the immuneACCESS table, restricted to in-frame sequences. Some clones are absent from its copies; in checked studies, under half trace to an unresolved V gene, and the reason for the others is unknown. This sample holds some 38,000 clones; around four fifths were observed only once. The ten top clones hold nearly 15% of the sample. The sample consisted of PBMCs, taken around atezolizumab (anti-PD-L1) treatment. The receptors come from an elderly man with urothelial cancer.

The V call is TRBV5-1, the J call TRBJ2-1, with 7 bases lining up with TRBD2. Per germline, CDR1 SGHRS and CDR2 YFSETQ. With V trimmed by 4 bases and J by 8 bases, 12 bases remained unmatched. The CDR3 totals 15 residues. The CDR3 loop is CASSELTSVFHEQFF. DNA for the CDR3: TGCGCCAGCAGCGAACTTACTAGCGTCTTCCATGAGCAGTTCTTC.

The rearrangement links TRBV6-1 to TRBJ2-7; a weak D match, TRBD2 (5 bases). Looked up from germline, CDR1 is MNHNS and CDR2 is SASEGT. Trimming shortened V by 2 bases and J by 0 bases, and 11 bases separated the two germline ends. The CDR3 totals 15 residues. The CDR3 coding sequence is TGTGCCAGCAGTGAATTAGCGCAACTCTCCTACGAGCAGTACTTC. It is translated as CASSELAQLSYEQYF.

The chain employs TRBV6-1 and TRBJ1-5, with a tentative D call TRBD1 (6 bases). Trimming removed 4 bases at V and 0 bases at J, with 13 bases between. This CDR3 comprises 16 residues. Germline V gives CDR1 MNHNS, CDR2 SASEGT. CDR3 region: CASSATGFYSNQPQHF. CDR3 in DNA: TGTGCCAGCAGTGCCACAGGGTTTTATAGCAATCAGCCCCAGCATTTT.

The chain links TRBV4-1 to TRBJ2-5; TRBD1 is a possible D gene (6 bases). The V end lost 3 bases, the J end lost 0 bases, and 11 bases lay between the germline ends. The CDR3 runs to 15 residues. The germline gives CDR1 MGHRA, CDR2 YSYEKL. CDR3 protein: CASSQPGTNQETQYF. DNA of the CDR3: TGCGCCAGCAGCCAGCCCGGGACAAACCAAGAGACCCAGTACTTC.

The chain uses TRBV2 and TRBJ1-1, with 7 bases fitting TRBD1. Germline-derived CDR1 and CDR2 are SNHLY and FYNNEI. V was pared by 6 bases and J by 0 bases, with 7 bases of the junction left unmatched. This CDR3 has 15 amino acids. The CDR3 sequence is CASRTPGTVNTEAFF. The CDR3 DNA reads as TGTGCCAGCAGAACCCCCGGGACAGTGAACACTGAAGCTTTCTTT.

The chain has TRBV4-1 and TRBJ2-3; 12 bases are shared with TRBD2. The J segment lost 0 bases and the V segment lost 1 base, leaving 5 bases of the junction unmatched. There are 18 residues in the CDR3. From germline, CDR1 is MGHRA and CDR2 YSYEKL. The chain's CDR3 is CASSQGRLAGVSTDTQYF. The CDR3 nucleotides are TGCGCCAGCAGCCAAGGGAGACTAGCGGGAGTGAGCACAGATACGCAGTATTTT.

The gene calls are TRBV9 and TRBJ2-7; possible D gene TRBD2, 6 bases. This CDR3 comprises 15 residues. CDR1 is SGDLS and CDR2 is YYNGEE in the germline V gene. V lost 0 bases and J 6 bases, leaving 16 bases between the germline ends. The CDR3 DNA sequence: TGTGCCAGCAGCGTAGAAAGACTAGTATTTGGCGAGCAGTACTTC. Amino acid sequence: CASSVERLVFGEQYF.